What follows are 5 T cell receptor beta chains derived from one specimen sequenced in a study of regulatory T cells in long-lasting Graves disease. The time point here: persistent/refractory GD, antithyroid drugs over 5 years with positive TRAb. Isolated PBMC RNA provided the starting material for the TCR library. Both iRepertoire HTBI primers and Arm-PCR of CDR3 regions were used to build the TCR beta libraries. TCRdb re-called the multiplex PCR reads through MiXCR, storing one row per CDR3 protein. This table has under 450,000 distinct CDR3 sequences, 20% to 25% appearing once. Sequencing used peripheral blood mononuclear cells (PBMCs), obtained when the disease was refractory, from a patient treated with antithyroid drugs. The receptor set was obtained from a woman between 40 and 55 years old with Graves disease.

This clonotype was found many times. The chain is built from TRBV28 and TRBJ1-3; possibly TRBD1 for D (5 bases). CDR1 is MDHEN and CDR2 is SYDVKM in the germline V gene. This CDR3 contains 14 residues. With 10 bases removed from V and 1 base from J, the gap between germline ends came to 14 bases. This chain's CDR3 is CATWPRGSGNTIYF. CDR3 nucleotide sequence: TGTGCCACTTGGCCAAGGGGTTCTGGAAACACCATATATTTT.

Many counts were recorded for this clonotype. The gene calls are TRBV28 and TRBJ2-7; TRBD2 is a possible D gene (7 bases). The V and J ends lost 7 bases and 2 bases respectively, with 18 bases between them. Germline values: CDR1 MDHEN, CDR2 SYDVKM. The CDR3 consists of 15 residues. Here the CDR3 DNA reads TGTGCCAGCACCCCTTGGGGGGGCCATACCTACGAGCAGTACTTC. Translation: CASTPWGGHTYEQYF.

V usage is TRBV16 and J usage is TRBJ2-4, with TRBD1 matching 7 bases. Germline lookup yields CDR1 KGHSY and CDR2 FQNENV. The CDR3 sequence is 17 residues long. J gave up 1 base and V 3 bases, and 9 bases lay outside the gene matches. The CDR3: CASSHQQGMVAKNIQYF. CDR3 DNA: TGTGCCAGCAGCCACCAACAGGGGATGGTGGCCAAAAACATTCAGTACTTC.

This clonotype has ten or more counts. V and J are TRBV5-1 and TRBJ1-1; 7 bases are a match to TRBD1. CDR1 is SGHRS and CDR2 is YFSETQ in the germline V gene. The CDR3 is 13 residues long. J lost 7 bases, V lost 4 bases, and 7 bases had no gene match. This CDR3 reads CASSLRQGGEAFF. CDR3 DNA: TGCGCCAGCAGCCTACGACAGGGTGGTGAAGCTTTCTTT.

This clonotype was counted ten times or more. The DNA of the CDR3 is TGTGCCAGCAGTTCCGGGAGGGTAAACTATGGCTACACCTTC. It translates to CASSSGRVNYGYTF. The chain couples TRBV28 to TRBJ1-2, with D hard to call. V lost 4 bases, J lost 2 bases, and 11 bases lay in between. CDR3 length: 14 amino acids. CDR1 and CDR2 from the germline V gene are MDHEN and SYDVKM.